The 15 T cell receptor beta chains below come from one sample, sequenced in a study of response to subunit inactivated influenza vaccine. TCRdb analysed the RT-PCR reads with MiXCR anew, one entry per CDR3 protein. Among 800,000 or so distinct CDR3 sequences listed, around 20% were seen once. The starting material was PBMCs from blood, obtained roughly 5 days after vaccination. These receptors were collected from a man aged 50 or older who received an inactivated influenza vaccine.

V and J are TRBV10-3 and TRBJ2-1, with a weak D call TRBD1 (6 bases). Trimming stripped 6 bases from V and 6 bases from J, with 12 bases between. Looked up from germline, CDR1 is ENHRY and CDR2 is SYGVKD. CDR3 length: 13 residues. The CDR3 region has the DNA TGTGCCATCAGACCGGACAGCTTCAATGAGCAGTTCTTC. It specifies CAIRPDSFNEQFF.

The chain has TRBV7-3 and TRBJ1-1; no clear D. The CDR3 sequence is 15 residues long. Germline values: CDR1 SGHTA, CDR2 FQGTGA. V was pared by 1 base and J by 1 base, with 10 bases between. The CDR3 protein is CASSLMGGGNTEAFF. The CDR3 DNA reads as TGTGCCAGCAGCTTAATGGGTGGAGGGAACACTGAAGCTTTCTTT.

The V call is TRBV20-1, the J call TRBJ2-5; TRBD2 agrees at 8 bases. V dropped 1 base and J dropped 5; count of bases not matched to a gene: 12. This CDR3 has 16 residues. CDR1 is DFQATT, CDR2 SNEGSKA, per germline (reference sequence). This CDR3 reads CSARGQSGSSSETQYF. DNA for the CDR3: TGCAGTGCTAGAGGGCAGAGCGGGAGTTCGAGTGAGACCCAGTACTTC.

This chain joins TRBV11-2 and TRBJ2-1; TRBD2 matches at 11 bases. V lost 1 base and J lost 0; bases outside the gene matches: 8. Germline V gives CDR1 SGHAT, CDR2 FQNNGV. The CDR3 extends over 19 amino acids. The CDR3 loop reads CASSLVASGRPSSYNEQFF. The CDR3 nucleotides are TGTGCCAGCAGCTTAGTGGCTAGCGGGAGGCCGAGCTCCTACAATGAGCAGTTCTTC.

V is TRBV7-6 and J is TRBJ2-1; TRBD2 aligns across 7 bases. CDR1 and CDR2 from the germline V gene are SGHVS and FNYEAQ. V gave up 1 base and J gave up 0 bases; unmatched junction bases: 3. This CDR3 is 16 amino acids long. The CDR3: CASSLVAGDSYNEQFF. CDR3 nucleotides: TGTGCCAGCAGCTTAGTGGCGGGAGACTCCTACAATGAGCAGTTCTTC.

In its sample, this clonotype was seen a few times. The V and J genes are TRBV9 and TRBJ2-3; D is perhaps TRBD1 (6 bases). Germline V CDR1 and CDR2: SGDLS, YYNGEE. Trimming left V 4 bases short and J 3 bases short, with 12 bases between. The CDR3 contains 14 residues. The CDR3 loop is CASSTVRGTDTQYF. The CDR3 DNA follows: TGTGCCAGCAGCACCGTGAGGGGGACAGATACGCAGTATTTT.

Many counts were recorded for this clonotype. The rearrangement links TRBV7-9 to TRBJ2-7; no clear D gene. V lost 2 bases, J lost 5 bases, and 4 bases lay in between. CDR3 length equals 11 residues. The germline V gene has CDR1 SEHNR and CDR2 FQNEAQ (reference sequence). Here the CDR3 reads CASSLLDEQYF. The DNA for the CDR3 is TGTGCCAGCAGCTTACTTGACGAGCAGTACTTC.

The chain uses TRBV20-1 and TRBJ2-3; 7 bases agree with TRBD1. CDR3 length: 16 amino acids. V gave up 0 bases and J gave up 0 bases; unmatched junction bases: 6. The germline gives CDR1 DFQATT, CDR2 SNEGSKA (reference sequence). This CDR3 is CSARDTGAFSTDTQYF. The CDR3 DNA follows: TGCAGTGCTAGAGATACAGGGGCTTTTAGCACAGATACGCAGTATTTT.

This sequence joins TRBV4-3 and TRBJ2-1; possibly TRBD1 for D (7 bases). Trimming took 5 bases from V and 7 from J, leaving 18 bases between them. Germline V gene data show CDR1 as LGHNA and CDR2 as YSLEER. The CDR3 sequence is 15 residues long. For the CDR3, the DNA is TGCGCCAGCAGCTACGGGGGACAGCTAGGAAATGAGCAGTTCTTC. Residues: CASSYGGQLGNEQFF.

This clonotype was observed a handful of times. The V call is TRBV29-1, the J call TRBJ1-2; perhaps TRBD1 as D (5 bases). V lost 6 bases and J 3 bases, leaving 14 bases between the germline ends. Germline lookup yields CDR1 SQVTM and CDR2 ANQGSEA. The CDR3 is 13 amino acids. CDR3 residues: CSVGTPEDYGYTF. The CDR3 DNA reads TGCAGCGTCGGGACCCCGGAGGACTATGGCTACACCTTC.

This clonotype appeared a few times. CDR3 sequence reads: CATEGQGIYNEQFF. The DNA of the CDR3 is TGTGCCACCGAGGGACAGGGGATCTACAATGAGCAGTTCTTC. The chain has TRBV19 and TRBJ2-1, with 10 nucleotides matching TRBD1. The V gene end was trimmed by 10 bases and the J gene end by 3 bases; junction bases not matched to a gene: 6. The CDR3 runs 14 residues. The germline gives CDR1 LNHDA, CDR2 SQIVND (reference sequence). The whole variable domain, filled in from reference TRBV19 and TRBJ2-1, reads DGGITQSPKYLFRKEGQNVTLSCEQNLNHDAMYWYRQDPGQGLRLIYYSQIVNDFQKGDIAEGYSVSREKKESFPLTVTSAQKNPTAFYLCATEGQGIYNEQFFGPGTRLTVL.

This chain connects TRBV4-1 to TRBJ2-2; a possible D gene is TRBD2 (7 bases). This CDR3 comprises 16 residues. Germline-derived CDR1 and CDR2 are MGHRA and YSYEKL. Trimming left V 5 bases short and J 2 bases short, with 15 bases between. The CDR3 region is CASSWGGQGNTGELFF. In nucleotides, the CDR3 is TGCGCCAGCAGCTGGGGGGGGCAGGGCAACACCGGGGAGCTGTTTTTT.

This clonotype was detected a few times. The genes are TRBV5-1 and TRBJ2-7; 9 nucleotides match TRBD1. This CDR3 spans 15 amino acids. Per the germline V gene, CDR1 is SGHRS and CDR2 is YFSETQ. Trimming at V came to 2 bases and at J to 3 bases, leaving 6 bases not matched to a gene. CDR3 region: CASSFGTGILYEQYF. The DNA for the CDR3 is TGCGCCAGCAGCTTTGGGACAGGGATTCTCTACGAGCAGTACTTC.

The genes are TRBV21-1 and TRBJ2-7. TRBV21-1 is a known pseudogene. There are 11 residues in the CDR3. CDR3: CASSKLEDQYF. The CDR3 DNA follows: TGTGCCAGCAGCAAACTCGAGGACCAGTACTTC.

The chain recombines TRBV5-1 with TRBJ2-3, with 10 nucleotides matching TRBD2. The CDR3 runs to 22 residues. Germline values: CDR1 SGHRS, CDR2 YFSETQ. The ends lost 6 bases at V and 2 bases at J; junction bases unmatched: 27. CDR3 residues: CASITTDPQRSQLAGITDTQYF. The DNA for the CDR3 is TGCGCCAGCATCACAACCGACCCACAAAGGTCACAACTAGCGGGGATCACAGATACGCAGTATTTT.